This record covers a single T cell receptor beta chain. No antigen is known for it. Qualities for individual bases were not recorded, and no much larger clone is one base off. This specimen comes from a study of graft-versus-host responses after intestinal transplantation (dated by TCRdb to the early 2020s). Study-level background: Recipients received multivisceral, liver-intestinal, or isolated intestinal transplants. Donor T cell macrochimerism was defined as a peak of at least 4% donor T cells among recipient peripheral blood mononuclear cells. To identify alloreactive clones, pre-transplant mixed lymphocyte reaction products were sequenced and then compared with unstimulated pre-transplant donor and recipient T cells. Every recipient was given anti-thymocyte globulin induction, then maintenance tacrolimus and steroids for around three years. Instead of going to the commercial service, samples from a few later patients were sequenced in-house on an Illumina MiSeq and processed with MiXCR. The cohort enrolled roughly 25 intestinal transplant recipients including one retransplant, and a few patients lacking pretransplant specimens were excluded. Bulk TCR-beta CDR3 sequencing was used to track graft-versus-host and host-versus-graft alloreactive T cell clones in the graft, circulation and bone marrow after intestinal transplantation.

The method was the immunoSEQ multiplex PCR assay. For most patients, genomic DNA was isolated using the Qiagen DNeasy Blood and Tissue Kit and was shipped frozen to Adaptive Biotechnologies for TCR sequencing. Adaptive Biotechnologies carried out high-throughput TCR-beta CDR3 sequencing of genomic DNA for most patients. Concerning the study's data processing: TCR sequencing data were retrieved from Adaptive's ImmunoSEQ software for roughly 20 patients, whereas a few other patients were processed with MiXCR and VDJtools. To correct CD4 versus CD8 sorting errors, sequences present in both subsets at a frequency ratio below 5:1 were removed. CDR3 nucleotide sequences shared between donor and recipient were removed because the origin of such sequences could not be assigned. Alloreactive clones required at least 2-fold expansion over unstimulated cells and minimum CFSE-low frequency of 0.002% (template counts) or 0.001% (read counts). Clones detected in sequenced pre-transplant spleen, lymph node, or MLR CFSE-low populations of the donor or recipient were defined as mappable. The cumulative frequency of alloreactive clones was calculated as a percentage of all sequences, weighted by copy number. TCRdb obtained this table from immuneACCESS and retained in-frame rearrangements with V and J assigned. These tables miss some clones; where compared with another copy, unresolved V genes account for less than half of the shortfall, and the remainder is unexplained. The V and J calls and clone size were taken over from that table, and D and trimming were inferred from the DNA. This sample comprises just under 65,000 clones, approximately 90% of them detected only once. Clones ranked in the top ten supply 1.5% to 2% of the sample.

The time point label corresponds to: cells obtained before transplantation from donor or recipient. CD3+CD4+ and CD3+CD8+ populations were FACS-sorted from unstimulated pre-transplant donor and recipient cells taken from spleen or lymph nodes. Trimming costs V 5 bases and J 2 bases, and their ends lie 6 bases apart. Looking up the germline V gene (reference sequence) yields CDR1 DFQATT and CDR2 SNEGSKA. The CDR3 numbers 11 residues from cysteine through phenylalanine. The kept DNA is CDR3 alone, 33 bases in frame from the first base. General findings and caveats noted by the study authors: In patients with donor T cell macrochimerism, the allografts had high GvH to HvG T cell clonal ratios. The conclusions were limited by the relatively low number and heterogeneity of the intestinal transplant patients. Early after transplant, peak levels of circulating GvH clones were found to be associated with declines in HvG clones. GvH clones were detected in recipient bone marrow, and some of these GvH clones were observed earlier in ileal mucosa or blood, consistent with an intestinal mucosal origin.

Sequences were derived from unstimulated CD8+ T cells sorted from spleen or lymph node cells, sampled before transplant. The chain is made from TRBV20-1 and TRBJ2-5; the D segment cannot be called with confidence. The sequence was collected from a human donor who was the organ donor for an intestinal transplant. The CDR3 region reads CSALRQETQYF. The DNA sequence is as follows: TGCAGTGCTCTGCGTCAAGAGACCCAGTACTTC.